Presented here are 3 T cell receptor beta chains from one specimen sequenced in a study of T-cell reconstitution after alpha-beta-depleted transplantation in children. Unique molecular identifiers were incorporated during preparation of the TCRbeta library. TCRdb reprocessed the PCR reads via MiXCR and lists one record per CDR3 protein. In the table there are approximately 350,000 distinct CDR3 sequences, about 14% of which are singletons. The sample here was PBMCs, taken from the stem cell graft. Receptor source: a human donor who donated a stem cell graft to a child with Fanconi anemia.

CDR3 loop: CASSPVRNTGELFF. The DNA of the CDR3 is TGTGCCAGCAGCCCAGTTAGGAACACCGGGGAGCTGTTTTTT. This rearrangement joins TRBV7-9 to TRBJ2-2; D gene ambiguous. Germline values: CDR1 SEHNR, CDR2 FQNEAQ (reference sequence). This CDR3 comprises 14 residues. V dropped 5 bases and J dropped 1 base, with 8 bases sitting between them.

The chain joins TRBV7-8 to TRBJ2-1, with TRBD2 identical over 8 bases. CDR3 length equals 15 residues. V shed 6 bases and J 6 bases; nucleotides not matched to a gene: 10. Germline CDR1 is SGHVS and CDR2 is FQNEAQ. CDR3 region: CASSLLSGAFNEQFF. CDR3 DNA sequence: TGTGCCAGCAGTTTACTTAGCGGGGCTTTCAATGAGCAGTTCTTC.

A few counts support this clonotype. The chain employs TRBV28 and TRBJ1-5; 7 bases agree with TRBD1. This CDR3 spans 14 amino acids. The trim removed 6 bases at V and 6 bases at J, leaving 8 bases unmatched. Germline V gene data show CDR1 as MDHEN and CDR2 as SYDVKM. The CDR3 DNA is TGTGCCAGCAGCTACCAGGGGGAAAGTCAGCCCCAGCATTTT. Amino acid sequence: CASSYQGESQPQHF.